This T cell receptor beta chain emerged from a study of vaccination and CD4 T cells after COVID-19. Researchers used the Oncomine TCR Beta short-read assay to sequence DNA from cultured CD4+ T cells. TCRdb reprocessed the PCR reads with MiXCR, giving one entry per CDR3 protein. The repertoire holds around 10,000 distinct CDR3 sequences, with roughly 35% as singletons. This CDR3 has 12 residues. V was clipped by 5 bases and J by 6 bases, with 7 bases between them. Germline V gene sequence: CDR1 LNHDA, CDR2 SQIVND (reference sequence). Stated treatment: approximately nine-day PBMC culture with coronavirus spike peptide pools or control peptides (ViraFEST assay). Researchers collected the unexposed donor's CD4+ T cells before the COVID-19 pandemic (2011-2018). Note on this clonotype: Antigen: not known.

The receptor comes from a human donor in good health. Sequencing used CD4+ T cells from blood, cultured in vitro. The genes are TRBV19 and TRBJ2-2; D is undetermined. The CDR3 DNA reads TGTGCCAGTAGTTCCTCCCCCGGGGAGCTGTTTTTT. This translates into CASSSSPGELFF.